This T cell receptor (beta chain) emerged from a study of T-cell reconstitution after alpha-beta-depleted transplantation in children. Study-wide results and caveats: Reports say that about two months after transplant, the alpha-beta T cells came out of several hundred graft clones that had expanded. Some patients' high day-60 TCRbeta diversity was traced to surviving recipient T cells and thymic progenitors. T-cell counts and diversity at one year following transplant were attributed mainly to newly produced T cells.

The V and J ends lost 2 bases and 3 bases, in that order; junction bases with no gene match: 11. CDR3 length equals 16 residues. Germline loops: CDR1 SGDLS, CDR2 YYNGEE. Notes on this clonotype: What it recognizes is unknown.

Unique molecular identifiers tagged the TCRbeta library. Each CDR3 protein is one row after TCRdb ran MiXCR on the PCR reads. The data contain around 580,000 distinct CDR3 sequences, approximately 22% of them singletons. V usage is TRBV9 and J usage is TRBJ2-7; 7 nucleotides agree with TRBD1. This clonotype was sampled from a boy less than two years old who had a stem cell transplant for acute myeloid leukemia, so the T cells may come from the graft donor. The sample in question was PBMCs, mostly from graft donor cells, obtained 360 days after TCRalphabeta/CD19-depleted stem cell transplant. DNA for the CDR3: TGTGCCAGCAGCGTCTCTTGGACAGGCCTCGGCTACGAGCAGTACTTC. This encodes CASSVSWTGLGYEQYF.